This is a list of T cell receptor beta chains from one sample in a study of T cells in Graves' hyperthyroidism and ophthalmopathy. TCRdb redid the calling of the multiplex PCR reads with MiXCR, one entry per CDR3 protein. The sample has 250,000 to 300,000 distinct CDR3 sequences, just over 14% seen once; the top ten hold 10% to 15%. Sample: blood. Receptor source: a woman aged 40 to 50 with Graves' hyperthyroidism that later progressed to Graves' ophthalmopathy. CDR3s include the opening cysteine and the closing phenylalanine or tryptophan. D genes are given only for firm matches. The size of a clone is reported for some rows only, either as once, few or many, or as a class for expanded clones.

d_call: NA; clone_size: many; v_call: TRBV6-6; j_call: TRBJ1-4; cdr3_nt: TGTGCCAGCAGTTACAGCAGTGGACAGCCGAATGAAAAACTGTTTTTT; cdr3_aa: CASSYSSGQPNEKLFF
d_call: TRBD2; clone_size: NA; v_call: TRBV7-9; j_call: TRBJ2-1; cdr3_nt: TGTGCCAGCAGCCCGAGATTTAGCGGGAGTAGCAATGAACAGTTCTTC; cdr3_aa: CASSPRFSGSSNEQFF
d_call: NA; clone_size: many; v_call: TRBV14; j_call: TRBJ2-1; cdr3_nt: TGTGCCAGCAGCCCACACAAAGGAAAACAGACCAGGCGGGCCTACAATGAGCAGTTCTTC; cdr3_aa: CASSPHKGKQTRRAYNEQFF
d_call: NA; clone_size: many; v_call: TRBV2; j_call: TRBJ2-7; cdr3_nt: TGTGCCAGCAGGGGGGAAGGGCTCTCCTACGAGCAGTACTTC; cdr3_aa: CASRGEGLSYEQYF
d_call: NA; clone_size: many; v_call: TRBV5-8; j_call: TRBJ1-4; cdr3_nt: TGTGCCAGCAGCCCGGGGCGACTTGCAACTAATGAAAAACTGTTTTTT; cdr3_aa: CASSPGRLATNEKLFF
d_call: NA; clone_size: NA; v_call: TRBV15; j_call: TRBJ2-1; cdr3_nt: TGTGCCACCAGCAGAGATTCCGGAGGGCCGTGGAATGAGCAGTTCTTC; cdr3_aa: CATSRDSGGPWNEQFF
d_call: NA; clone_size: many; v_call: TRBV12-3/TRBV12-4; j_call: TRBJ1-5; cdr3_nt: TGTGCCAGCAGTTTAGGGTACAATCAGCCCCAGCATTTT; cdr3_aa: CASSLGYNQPQHF
d_call: NA; clone_size: many; v_call: TRBV5-1; j_call: TRBJ2-7; cdr3_nt: TGCGCCAGCAGCTTGGTACCGACCCGTCTGAAATACGAGCAGTACTTC; cdr3_aa: CASSLVPTRLKYEQYF
d_call: TRBD1; clone_size: many; v_call: TRBV9; j_call: TRBJ2-7; cdr3_nt: TGTGCCAGCAGCGCTACAGGGGCAGGGGAGCAGTACTTC; cdr3_aa: CASSATGAGEQYF
d_call: TRBD2; clone_size: NA; v_call: TRBV19; j_call: TRBJ2-7; cdr3_nt: TGTGCCAGTAGTATCGAGCGGGAGGCCTACGAGCAGTACTTC; cdr3_aa: CASSIEREAYEQYF
d_call: TRBD1; clone_size: many; v_call: TRBV27; j_call: TRBJ1-5; cdr3_nt: TGTGCCAGCAGTTTAGGGACAGGGCGCAATCAGCCCCAGCATTTT; cdr3_aa: CASSLGTGRNQPQHF
d_call: NA; clone_size: many; v_call: TRBV20-1; j_call: TRBJ1-2; cdr3_nt: TGCAGTGCCCTCCGATTGGGCACGGAGGTGGGAGGCTACACCTTC; cdr3_aa: CSALRLGTEVGGYTF
d_call: NA; clone_size: NA; v_call: TRBV20-1; j_call: TRBJ2-1; cdr3_nt: TGCAGTGCTGGAGGGCCTACCACCTACAATGAGCAGTTCTTC; cdr3_aa: CSAGGPTTYNEQFF
d_call: TRBD1; clone_size: many; v_call: TRBV15; j_call: TRBJ2-2; cdr3_nt: TGTGCCACCAGCAGTAGACAGGGGCATTCCGGGGAGCTGTTTTTT; cdr3_aa: CATSSRQGHSGELFF
d_call: TRBD1; clone_size: many; v_call: TRBV12-3/TRBV12-4; j_call: TRBJ2-5; cdr3_nt: TGTGCCAGCAGTCCATGGGGGACAGAGAGTCAAGAGACCCAGTACTTC; cdr3_aa: CASSPWGTESQETQYF
d_call: TRBD1; clone_size: many; v_call: TRBV30; j_call: TRBJ2-4; cdr3_nt: TGTGCCTGGACCCGAGGACAGGTTGGTGACATTCAGTACTTC; cdr3_aa: CAWTRGQVGDIQYF
d_call: NA; clone_size: many; v_call: TRBV12-3/TRBV12-4; j_call: TRBJ2-4; cdr3_nt: TGTGCCAGCAGTTTACAGGGGACTCTAGCCAAAAACATTCAGTACTTC; cdr3_aa: CASSLQGTLAKNIQYF
d_call: NA; clone_size: NA; v_call: TRBV4-2; j_call: TRBJ2-1; cdr3_nt: TGTGCCAGCAGCCAAGAGAGGCGAGACTATGAGCAGTTCTTC; cdr3_aa: CASSQERRDYEQFF